The T cell receptor (beta chain) described here comes from a study of T cell repertoires and HLA-DP antigens. Study details: A couple of male donors and one female donor spanned ages 18-to-29 through 60-to-69. Study results and caveats: The CD4+ repertoire was not split into naive and memory.

Profiled with immunoSEQ multiplex PCR; TCRdb holds only in-frame clones, not every one. This sample has about 120,000 clones, with about 91% found just once. V was clipped by 0 bases and J by 7 bases, with 15 bases between them. The CDR3 is made up of 15 amino acids. Germline V gives CDR1 SGHAT, CDR2 FQDESV (reference sequence). This clone was seen just once. Its target is unknown. This receptor was identified in a woman aged 18-35 years in good health and CMV-seronegative. J is TRBJ2-5 and V is TRBV11-1, with a tentative D call TRBD1 (6 bases). Specimen: CD4+ T cells from PBMCs. The CDR3 DNA is TGTGCCAGCAGCTTAGCGCCTTCAGGGGCCGGGACCCAGTACTTC. As protein: CASSLAPSGAGTQYF.